Reported below is one T cell receptor (beta chain). The table lists this clonotype with a few counts. Its antigen is currently not known. Within one base of it there is no much larger clone, and no base qualities were kept. Receptor libraries were prepared by multiplex PCR. This sample was sequenced with an Illumina HiSeq 4000. To build TCR beta libraries, CDR3 regions were amplified by Arm-PCR using iRepertoire HTBI primers. PCR products were gel purified before sequencing. In the authors' own workflow: Across samples, 60 to 80 TRBV and 14 TRBJ segments were identified and used for gene usage analysis of CDR3 amino acid clonotypes. Filtered high-quality paired reads were merged into contigs using COPE and FqMerger. BLAST was used to align contigs to the IMGT TRBV, TRBD and TRBJ reference genes, and CDR3 was defined following IMGT. Any clonotype with a frequency above 0.1% was classified as a highly expanded clone. Shannon entropy was used to measure repertoire diversity, and the Gini coefficient was used to measure V-J evenness. A clonotype found in more than one individual was treated as public. The public reads were run again by TCRdb, first through fastp at Q25 and then through MiXCR, and only productive beta chains were kept. Under each unique CDR3 protein, matching rows form one entry showing the most common genes and DNA. The authors' filters were not applied to this entry. The sample includes about 540,000 distinct CDR3 sequences, with approximately 13% observed a single time. The top ten hold roughly 10% of the sample.

These data originate in a study of regulatory T cells in long-lasting Graves disease (dated by TCRdb to the early 2020s). Notes on the research overall: In the newly diagnosed Graves' disease group, patients had been taking antithyroid drugs for less than 3 months. Peripheral blood TCR sequencing and RNA sequencing compared persistent Graves' disease patients with newly diagnosed Graves' disease patients. The study took place in China and was registered as a clinical trial. A total of around 35 samples underwent TCR sequencing, from roughly 13 patients with persistent Graves' disease and 20 or so patients with newly diagnosed Graves' disease. Results and caveats for the whole study, not just this receptor: As a limitation, the authors acknowledged that the small sample size may reduce accuracy. Only peripheral blood was studied, because thyroid tissue, the primary lesion, was inaccessible. Only the TCR beta chain was sequenced and analyzed. A larger number of public clonotypes was shared among persistent patients (over 2,500) than among newly diagnosed patients (roughly 1,000). Persistent Graves' disease patients showed lower TCR Shannon entropy and fewer highly expanded clones than newly diagnosed patients, suggesting clonal expansion.

Sample time point, as interpreted from the label and publication: newly diagnosed GD, antithyroid drugs for less than 3 months. For both TCR sequencing and RNA sequencing, RNA was extracted from PBMCs in TRIzol. The diagnosis of Graves' disease was made according to American Thyroid Association guidelines. The patients came from an endocrinology department in Xi'an, China. Each patient gave about 9.1 milliliters of peripheral blood, collected in an EDTA anticoagulant tube. Ficoll Paque Plus density gradient separation was used to isolate PBMCs, and no further T cell sorting was done. An Agilent 2100 Bioanalyzer and agarose gel were used to check RNA quality, and a NanoDrop 2000 was used to measure RNA concentration. These data are also associated with another study on T cells in Graves' hyperthyroidism and ophthalmopathy. The second paper further reports: Stable Graves' hyperthyroidism was defined as no progression to ophthalmopathy during 18 months of follow-up. Hyperthyroidism patients were newly diagnosed, with disease duration under 2 months, and aged 18 to 65 years. Patients with uncontrolled infections, other autoimmune diseases, pregnancy or lactation were excluded. Clinical symptoms, serum thyroxine and TRAb, thyroid ultrasound, and orbital computed tomography formed the basis for the diagnoses. A first-round RT-PCR of the TCR CDR3 used the HTBI primer set with the Qiagen OneStep RT-PCR kit. Most expanded thyroid clonotypes (frequency above 0.001) were also detected in blood, a finding suggesting that blood repertoires may reflect thyroid immune responses. In cross-validation, a model built on a 13 V-J signature told ophthalmopathy apart from stable hyperthyroidism with approximately 91% sensitivity and roughly 83% specificity, and in testing the same model reached 80%/75%. In validation, the model predicted progression to ophthalmopathy with about 71% sensitivity and less than 80% specificity, a median of about 6.7 months before onset. To identify distinguishing TCR V-J signatures, a discovery cohort of around 100 patients was used, comprising 43 with Graves' ophthalmopathy and 57 with stable Graves' hyperthyroidism. An independent validation cohort of fewer than 20 hyperthyroidism patients and roughly 16 patients who later progressed to ophthalmopathy tested prospective prediction of ophthalmopathy. The roughly 100 discovery patients were randomly split 7:3 into training and test sets. The study also compared thyroid tissue and blood T-cell repertoires from about six Graves' hyperthyroidism patients. Once sampling was done, hyperthyroidism patients were given methimazole at a starting dose of 30 mg daily, whereas ophthalmopathy patients were given high-dose intravenous methylprednisolone. The libraries were constructed in a second round of multiplex PCR and then size-selected and purified. Sequencing of the libraries was done on an Illumina HiSeq2000 using paired-end 100 bp reads. SOAPnuke was used to process the raw data, with reads discarded if the reads contained adapters or uncalled bases, had a mean Phred below 15, or lacked an exact constant-primer or identifier match. High-quality paired reads were merged with COPE v1.2.5, and unique nucleotide sequences were defined as clonotypes. MiTCR v1.1 was used to align the clonotypes against IMGT TRBV, TRBD and TRBJ reference segments. Analysis was restricted to V-J combinations with a frequency above 0.0001, which covered 98% to 99.2% of repertoires. A TCS score was defined as the ratio of F50 (clonal expansion) to E x V (chaos), with BLOSUM62-based TCRdist applied between CDR3 peptides within each V-J. Welch's t-statistics and random forest reduced 450 to 600 V-J features to 13, which were used in a naive Bayes classifier (R e1071). No statistical method was used to set the sample size in advance, and investigators knew the group allocation. The paper describes TCR Vbeta CDR3 sequencing of fewer than 150 peripheral blood samples, made up of roughly 45 ophthalmopathy patients, 70 to 75 hyperthyroidism patients and 17 progressor patients.

This receptor was taken from a man in his thirties or forties with Graves disease. Donor details come from another sample of the same person, matched by shared clones. The sequencing used peripheral blood mononuclear cells (PBMCs), collected at new diagnosis, from a patient treated with antithyroid drugs.

This receptor has the CDR3 CASSRQLNYGYTF. The nucleotide sequence reads as follows: TGTGCCAGCAGTCGACAACTTAACTATGGCTACACCTTC. The receptor chain draws on TRBV27 and TRBJ1-2, with the D gene not confidently named. Trimming removed 5 bases from V and 1 base from J, leaving 8 bases between the germline ends. The CDR3 covers 13 residues, taking in both the cysteine and the phenylalanine. The kept DNA is CDR3 alone, 39 bases in frame from the first base. Looking up the germline V gene (reference sequence) yields CDR1 MNHEY and CDR2 SMNVEV.